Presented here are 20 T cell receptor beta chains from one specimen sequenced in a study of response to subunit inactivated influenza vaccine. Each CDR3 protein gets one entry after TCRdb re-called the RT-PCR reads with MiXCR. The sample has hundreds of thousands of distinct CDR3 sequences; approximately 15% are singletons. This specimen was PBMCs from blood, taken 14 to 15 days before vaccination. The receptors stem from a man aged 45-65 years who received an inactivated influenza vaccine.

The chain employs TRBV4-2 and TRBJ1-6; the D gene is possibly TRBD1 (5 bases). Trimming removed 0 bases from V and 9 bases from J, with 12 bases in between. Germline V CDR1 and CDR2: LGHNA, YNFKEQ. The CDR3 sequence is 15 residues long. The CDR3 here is CASSQDRAKFSPLHF. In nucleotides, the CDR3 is TGTGCCAGCAGCCAAGACAGGGCTAAGTTTTCACCCCTCCACTTT.

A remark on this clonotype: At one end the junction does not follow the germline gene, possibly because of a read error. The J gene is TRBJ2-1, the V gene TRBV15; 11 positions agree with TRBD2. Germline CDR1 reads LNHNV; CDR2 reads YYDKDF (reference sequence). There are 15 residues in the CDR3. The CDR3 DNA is TGTGCCAGCAGCAGAGTACTAGCGGGAGAGAATGAGCAGTTCTTC. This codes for CASSRVLAGENEQFF.

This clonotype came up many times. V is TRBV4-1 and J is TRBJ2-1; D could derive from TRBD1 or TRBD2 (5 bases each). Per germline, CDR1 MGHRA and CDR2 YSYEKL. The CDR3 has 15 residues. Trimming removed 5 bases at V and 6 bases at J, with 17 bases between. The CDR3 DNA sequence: TGCGCCAGCAGCTCGGGGCAGGGTGCGGTCAATGAGCAGTTCTTC. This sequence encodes CASSSGQGAVNEQFF.

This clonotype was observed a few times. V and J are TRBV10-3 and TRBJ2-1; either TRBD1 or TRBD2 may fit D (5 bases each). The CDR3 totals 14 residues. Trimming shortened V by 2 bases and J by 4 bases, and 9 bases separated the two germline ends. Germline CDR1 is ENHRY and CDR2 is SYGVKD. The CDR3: CAISERDEYNEQFF. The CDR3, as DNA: TGTGCCATCAGTGAGCGGGACGAGTACAATGAGCAGTTCTTC.

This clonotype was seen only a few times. The DNA for the CDR3 is TGCGCCAGCAGCTTGGAGCAGGCCTCTGGAAACACCATATATTTT. Amino acids: CASSLEQASGNTIYF. J is TRBJ1-3 and V is TRBV5-1, with D hard to call. Trimming took off 0 bases at V and 0 bases at J, with 7 bases between the two ends. There are 15 residues in the CDR3. CDR1 SGHRS and CDR2 YFSETQ come from the germline V gene.

CDR3 DNA: TGTGCCAGTAAACTGGGCACGTCTAGCACAGATACGCAGTATTTT. Protein product: CASKLGTSSTDTQYF. V gene TRBV19 combines with J gene TRBJ2-3, with unresolved D. Trimming pared 7 bases from V and 0 bases from J, leaving 14 bases between. This CDR3 is built from 15 residues. From germline, CDR1 is LNHDA and CDR2 SQIVND (reference sequence).

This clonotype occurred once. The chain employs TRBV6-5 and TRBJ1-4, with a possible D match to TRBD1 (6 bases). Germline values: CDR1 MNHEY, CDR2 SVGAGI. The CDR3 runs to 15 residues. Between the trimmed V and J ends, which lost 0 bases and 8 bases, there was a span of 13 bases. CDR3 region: CASSYSPGAGEKLFF. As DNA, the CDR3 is TGTGCCAGCAGTTACTCGCCAGGGGCGGGAGAAAAACTGTTTTTT.

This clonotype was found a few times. The CDR3 DNA follows: TGTGCCAGCAGTCATACAGGGGTGGGTGAGCAGTTCTTC. Residues: CASSHTGVGEQFF. The chain recombines TRBV12-3 or TRBV12-4 with TRBJ2-1; the match to TRBD1 covers 7 bases. V was clipped by 5 bases and J by 9 bases; unmatched bases: 7. This CDR3 region has 13 residues.

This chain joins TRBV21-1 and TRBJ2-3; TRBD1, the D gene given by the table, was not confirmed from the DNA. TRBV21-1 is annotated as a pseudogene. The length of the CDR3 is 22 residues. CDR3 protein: CASSKGAFRNETGERSRGTQYF. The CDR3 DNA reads TGTGCCAGCAGCAAAGGTGCCTTTAGGAACGAAACCGGGGAAAGATCAAGGGGTACGCAGTATTTT.

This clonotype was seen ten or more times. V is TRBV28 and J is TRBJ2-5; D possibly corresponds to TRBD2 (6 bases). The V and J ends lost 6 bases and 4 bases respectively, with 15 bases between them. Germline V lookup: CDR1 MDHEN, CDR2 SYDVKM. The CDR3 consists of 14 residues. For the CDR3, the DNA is TGTGCCAGCAGCGTTGGGGGGAGCGGAGAGACCCAGTACTTC. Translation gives CASSVGGSGETQYF.

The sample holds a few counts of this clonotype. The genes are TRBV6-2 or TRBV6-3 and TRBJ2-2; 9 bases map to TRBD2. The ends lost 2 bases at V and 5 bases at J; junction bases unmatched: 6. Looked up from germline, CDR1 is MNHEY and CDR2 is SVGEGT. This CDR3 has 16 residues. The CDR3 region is CASSYEAGGRTGELFF. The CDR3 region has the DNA TGTGCCAGCAGTTACGAAGCGGGAGGAAGAACCGGGGAGCTGTTTTTT.

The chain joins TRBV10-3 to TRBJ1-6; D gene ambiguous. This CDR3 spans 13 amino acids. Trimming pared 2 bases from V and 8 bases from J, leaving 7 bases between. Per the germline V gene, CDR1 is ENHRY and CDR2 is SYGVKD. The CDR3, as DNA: TGTGCCATCAGTGAGCGGACGGATTCACCCCTCCACTTT. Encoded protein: CAISERTDSPLHF.

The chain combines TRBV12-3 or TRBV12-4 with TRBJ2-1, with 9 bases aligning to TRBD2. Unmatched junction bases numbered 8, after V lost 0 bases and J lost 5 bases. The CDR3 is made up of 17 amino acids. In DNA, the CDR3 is TGTGCCAGCAGTTTAGCGCTTTCAAGCGGGGGGAACAATGAGCAGTTCTTC. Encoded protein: CASSLALSSGGNNEQFF.

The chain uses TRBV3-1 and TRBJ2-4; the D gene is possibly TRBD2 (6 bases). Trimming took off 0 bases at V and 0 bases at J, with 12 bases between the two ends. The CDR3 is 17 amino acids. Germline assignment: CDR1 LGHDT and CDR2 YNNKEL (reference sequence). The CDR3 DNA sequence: TGTGCCAGCAGCCAAGAGAAAACTAGCTTAGCCAAAAACATTCAGTACTTC. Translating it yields CASSQEKTSLAKNIQYF.

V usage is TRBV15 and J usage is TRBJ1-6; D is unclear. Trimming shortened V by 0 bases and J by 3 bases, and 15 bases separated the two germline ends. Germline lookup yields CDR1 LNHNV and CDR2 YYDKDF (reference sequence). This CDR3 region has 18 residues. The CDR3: CATSREKLRRLYNSPLHF. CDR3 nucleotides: TGTGCCACCAGCAGAGAGAAGCTCCGGAGGCTCTATAATTCACCCCTCCACTTT.

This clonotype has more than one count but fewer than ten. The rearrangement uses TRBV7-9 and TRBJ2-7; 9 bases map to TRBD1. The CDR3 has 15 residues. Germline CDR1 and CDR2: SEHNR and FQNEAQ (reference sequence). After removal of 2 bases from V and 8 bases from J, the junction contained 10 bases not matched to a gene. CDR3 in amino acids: CASSLQGQGSTKQYF. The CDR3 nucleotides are TGTGCCAGCAGCTTACAGGGACAGGGATCAACAAAGCAGTACTTC.

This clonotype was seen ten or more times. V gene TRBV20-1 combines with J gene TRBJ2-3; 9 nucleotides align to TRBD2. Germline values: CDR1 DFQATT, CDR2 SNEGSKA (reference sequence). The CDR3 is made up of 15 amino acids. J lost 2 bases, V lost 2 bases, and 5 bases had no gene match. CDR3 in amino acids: CSARSLAGYTDTQYF. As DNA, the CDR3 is TGCAGTGCTAGAAGCCTAGCGGGGTACACAGATACGCAGTATTTT.

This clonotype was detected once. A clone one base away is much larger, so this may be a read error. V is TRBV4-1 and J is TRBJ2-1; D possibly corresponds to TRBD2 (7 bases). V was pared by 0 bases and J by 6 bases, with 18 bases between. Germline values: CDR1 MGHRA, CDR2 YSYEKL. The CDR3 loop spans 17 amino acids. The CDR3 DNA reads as TGCGCCAGCAGCCAAGACCCAACAGGGTCTAGCGGCAATGAGCAGTTCTTC. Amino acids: CASSQDPTGSSGNEQFF.

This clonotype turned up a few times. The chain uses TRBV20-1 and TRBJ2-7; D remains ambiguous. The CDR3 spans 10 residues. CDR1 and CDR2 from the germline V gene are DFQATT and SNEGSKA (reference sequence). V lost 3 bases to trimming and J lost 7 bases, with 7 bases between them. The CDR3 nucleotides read TGCAGTGCTAGGGTCTTGGAGCAGTACTTC. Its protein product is CSARVLEQYF.

CDR3 sequence (DNA): TGTGCCTGGGCTCGGGGGGTGGGGGACACTGAAGCTTTCTTT. Amino acid sequence: CAWARGVGDTEAFF. J is TRBJ1-1 and V is TRBV30; D may be TRBD1 (5 bases). V lost 5 bases to trimming and J lost 3 bases, with 16 bases between them. The germline CDR1 and CDR2 sequences are GTSNPN and SVGIG (reference sequence). This CDR3 comprises 14 residues.